This T cell receptor beta chain was documented in a study of post-analysis software for immune sequencing data. Study results and caveats: Patients used several TRBV segments, including TRBV5-6, TRBV5-1 and TRBV20-1, more often than controls.

About this clonotype: No antigen is known for it.

cDNA libraries for TCR beta contained unique molecular identifiers. TCRdb reprocessed the PCR reads with MiXCR, giving one entry per CDR3 protein. Of hundreds of thousands of distinct CDR3 sequences listed, approximately 59% were seen once; the top ten hold roughly 12%. The CDR3 has 14 amino acids. Germline V lookup: CDR1 MNHEY, CDR2 SMNVEV (reference sequence). Trimming left V 5 bases short and J 0 bases short, with 11 bases between. What was sequenced was blood. The origin of this receptor is a girl aged 2 to 9 with multiple sclerosis. V gene TRBV27 combines with J gene TRBJ2-7; D is ambiguous. The CDR3 DNA is TGTGCCAGCAGTGCGACATTGAACTCCTACGAGCAGTACTTC. It encodes CASSATLNSYEQYF.